Below, 14 T cell receptor beta chains from the same sample are listed, as sequenced in a study of T cells after yellow fever vaccination. MiXCR, applied by TCRdb to the 5' RACE reads, yields one record per CDR3 protein. Found here are 300,000 to 400,000 distinct CDR3 sequences, roughly 10% of them singletons; the top ten hold less than 3.5%. The source material was CD4+ T cells sorted from PBMCs, sampled 45 days after the yellow fever booster vaccination. Receptors were obtained from a man between 18 and 29 years old who received the YFV17D yellow fever vaccine.

The chain links TRBV6-1 to TRBJ2-2, with TRBD1 matching 7 bases. Losses at the gene ends were 8 bases for V and 5 bases for J; bases not matched to a gene: 8. CDR1 is MNHNS, CDR2 SASEGT, per germline. CDR3 length: 14 amino acids. The CDR3 DNA is TGTGCCAGCCAGGGGGTCATACGGACCGGGGAGCTGTTTTTT. Protein sequence: CASQGVIRTGELFF.

This clonotype has more than one count but fewer than ten. CDR3 sequence (DNA): TGTGCCAGCAGCTTGCGGGGGAGCTCTGGAAACACCATATATTTT. Amino acid sequence: CASSLRGSSGNTIYF. The chain employs TRBV7-6 and TRBJ1-3; tentative D call: TRBD1 (5 bases). The CDR3 covers 15 residues. Per germline, CDR1 SGHVS and CDR2 FNYEAQ. V was clipped by 3 bases and J by 0 bases, with 9 bases between them.

The gene calls are TRBV20-1 and TRBJ2-5, with D unclear. The length of the CDR3 is 15 residues. CDR1 is DFQATT, CDR2 SNEGSKA, per germline (reference sequence). Trimming shortened V by 0 bases and J by 5 bases, and 16 bases separated the two germline ends. The CDR3 nucleotides read TGCAGTGCTAGAGATCGGACGCCCTTGGGGGAGACCCAGTACTTC. The encoded protein is CSARDRTPLGETQYF.

This rearrangement joins TRBV7-9 to TRBJ1-6; D uncertain. CDR1 is SEHNR and CDR2 is FQNEAQ in the germline V gene (reference sequence). With 5 bases removed from V and 10 bases from J, the gap between germline ends came to 9 bases. The CDR3 length is 12 residues. This CDR3 reads CASSRIESPLHF. As DNA, the CDR3 is TGTGCCAGCAGCCGAATTGAATCACCCCTCCACTTT.

This clonotype occurred a few times. In DNA, the CDR3 is TGCAGTGCTTTAGCGGGGGCGGGTCCCAATGAGCAGTTCTTC. Translated: CSALAGAGPNEQFF. The chain joins TRBV20-1 to TRBJ2-1, with 9 bases fitting TRBD2. The CDR3 is 14 residues long. The V gene end was trimmed by 5 bases and the J gene end by 6 bases; junction bases not matched to a gene: 8. The V gene's germline CDR1 is DFQATT and CDR2 SNEGSKA (reference sequence).

This clonotype showed up just a few times. The V call is TRBV20-1, the J call TRBJ2-1; the D is unclear. Germline CDR1 reads DFQATT; CDR2 reads SNEGSKA (reference sequence). Between the trimmed V and J ends, which lost 3 bases and 7 bases, there was a span of 13 bases. This CDR3 contains 13 residues. The CDR3 coding sequence is TGCAGTGCTAGGAATACGGTGATGAATGAGCAGTTCTTC. This sequence encodes CSARNTVMNEQFF.

The CDR3 DNA sequence: TGTGCCAGCAGTGACCCCCACCGGGACAGGGGGCTCGATTCACCCCTCCACTTT. Translation: CASSDPHRDRGLDSPLHF. The rearrangement links TRBV6-1 to TRBJ1-6, with 12 nucleotides matching TRBD1. The CDR3 is 18 amino acids. Trimming at V came to 3 bases and at J to 8 bases, leaving 11 bases not matched to a gene. Per germline, CDR1 MNHNS and CDR2 SASEGT.

This clonotype turned up a few times. V gene TRBV20-1 combines with J gene TRBJ2-2; 9 positions match TRBD2. The CDR3 extends over 15 amino acids. J lost 4 bases, V lost 5 bases, and 8 bases had no gene match. Germline V lookup: CDR1 DFQATT, CDR2 SNEGSKA (reference sequence). CDR3: CSAGGGASGTGELFF. CDR3 sequence (DNA): TGCAGTGCTGGCGGGGGGGCCTCGGGCACCGGGGAGCTGTTTTTT.

This clonotype was counted between two and nine times. This sequence joins TRBV5-4 and TRBJ1-1, with no clear D. The CDR3 is made up of 13 amino acids. V lost 7 bases and J lost 1, with 11 bases in between. Germline V gene sequence: CDR1 SGHNT, CDR2 YYREEE (reference sequence). The CDR3 sequence: CASSTSTNTEAFF. The CDR3, as DNA: TGTGCCAGCTCCACTAGTACGAACACTGAAGCTTTCTTT.

V gene TRBV4-1 combines with J gene TRBJ1-4, with a weak D call TRBD1 (6 bases). With 1 base removed from V and 5 bases from J, the gap between germline ends came to 14 bases. Germline lookup yields CDR1 MGHRA and CDR2 YSYEKL. This CDR3 region has 16 residues. For the CDR3, the DNA is TGCGCCAGCAGCCAAGCCCGGGGGCGTTTAAATGAAAAACTGTTTTTT. Its translation is CASSQARGRLNEKLFF.

This clonotype was picked up a small number of times. The chain is built from TRBV7-2 and TRBJ2-5; D unresolved. The CDR3 length is 13 residues. V was shortened by 1 base and J by 7 bases, with 10 bases between the two germline ends. Germline-derived CDR1 and CDR2 are SGHTA and FQGNSA. CDR3 nucleotide sequence: TGTGCCAGCAGCTTAGGGCAGTATGGGACCCAGTACTTC. Translation: CASSLGQYGTQYF.

The genes are TRBV9 and TRBJ1-2, with 7 nucleotides matching TRBD1. The CDR3 consists of 11 residues. The V and J ends lost 3 bases and 10 bases, in that order; junction bases with no gene match: 3. Germline-derived CDR1 and CDR2 are SGDLS and YYNGEE. CDR3 sequence (DNA): TGTGCCAGCAGCGCGGGACAGACCTACACCTTC. Translating gives CASSAGQTYTF.

In this sample, this clonotype turned up many times. This sequence joins TRBV4-1 and TRBJ2-3; tentatively, D is TRBD2 (6 bases). With 0 bases removed from V and 4 bases from J, the gap between germline ends came to 17 bases. The V gene's germline CDR1 is MGHRA and CDR2 YSYEKL. The CDR3 is 17 amino acids. In nucleotides, the CDR3 is TGCGCCAGCAGCCAAGAGGGGTGGAGGGGCGAAGCAGATACGCAGTATTTT. It is translated as CASSQEGWRGEADTQYF.

The V and J genes are TRBV11-2 and TRBJ2-2, with 13 bases identical to TRBD2. Per germline, CDR1 SGHAT and CDR2 FQNNGV. The CDR3 has 22 amino acids. V lost 5 bases, J lost 6 bases, and 24 bases stayed unmatched. The CDR3 reads CASSPRQTRTSGGRGFAGELFF. CDR3 coding DNA: TGTGCCAGCAGCCCCCGACAAACTCGGACTAGCGGGGGCCGAGGGTTCGCCGGGGAGCTGTTTTTT.